A selection of T cell receptor beta chains follows, all from one sample in a study of CD8 T cells in Susac syndrome. A single record per CDR3 protein comes from TCRdb applying MiXCR to the immunoSEQ multiplex PCR reads. The data contain about 210,000 distinct CDR3 sequences, about 95% of them singletons. The material sequenced was CD4+ T cells from PBMCs. Source of these receptors: a human donor with Susac syndrome. Each CDR3 is given with its conserved first and last residue. D genes are given only for firm matches.

J: TRBJ2-5; D: -; V: TRBV29-1; DNA: TGCAGCGCTAGGCGGGCCTTGGAGACCCAGTACTTC; CDR3: CSARRALETQYF
J: TRBJ2-7; D: TRBD1; V: TRBV12-3/TRBV12-4; DNA: TGTGCCAGCAGTTACTTCGGACAGGTAAAAGACGAGCAGTACTTC; CDR3: CASSYFGQVKDEQYF
J: TRBJ2-7; D: TRBD2; V: TRBV29-1; DNA: TGCAGCGTTGCGGGGGGGCCTTCCGAGCAGTACTTC; CDR3: CSVAGGPSEQYF
J: TRBJ1-5; D: -; V: TRBV12-3/TRBV12-4; DNA: TGTGCCAGCAGTTTAGGGCATCCTAATCAGCCCCAGCATTTT; CDR3: CASSLGHPNQPQHF
J: TRBJ2-1; D: TRBD1; V: TRBV9; DNA: TGTTCATCAGGTAGGGGGCCTTCCTACAATGAGCAGTTCTTC; CDR3: CSSGRGPSYNEQFF
J: TRBJ2-7; D: -; V: TRBV6-2/TRBV6-3; DNA: TGTGCCAGCAGTTACCCCAGTGGACAGTACTTC; CDR3: CASSYPSGQYF
J: TRBJ1-5; D: TRBD1; V: TRBV20-1; DNA: TGCAGTGCTAGAAGAACAGGGGTGGAACAGCCCCAGCATTTT; CDR3: CSARRTGVEQPQHF
J: TRBJ1-6; D: -; V: TRBV5-1; DNA: TGCGCCAGCAGCTTAGACCTGAGCTTCCTCAATTCACCCCTCCACTTT; CDR3: CASSLDLSFLNSPLHF
J: TRBJ2-5; D: -; V: TRBV9; DNA: TGTGCCAGCAGCGTAGTTAAGGGGGACCAAGAGACCCAGTACTTC; CDR3: CASSVVKGDQETQYF
J: TRBJ2-3; D: -; V: TRBV20-1; DNA: TGCAGTGCTCCGAAGAGTTCCAGCACAGATACGCAGTATTTT; CDR3: CSAPKSSSTDTQYF
J: TRBJ2-3; D: TRBD2; V: TRBV29-1; DNA: TGCAGCGTTGGCACTAGCGGGGGCACAGATACGCAGTATTTT; CDR3: CSVGTSGGTDTQYF
J: TRBJ2-7; D: -; V: TRBV7-2; DNA: TGTGCCAGCAGCCGAGGGCAGCTCTTTAACGAGCAGTACTTC; CDR3: CASSRGQLFNEQYF
J: TRBJ2-3; D: -; V: TRBV20-1; DNA: TGCAGTGCTAGGAAATCGGACTACACAGATACGCAGTATTTT; CDR3: CSARKSDYTDTQYF
J: TRBJ1-6; D: -; V: TRBV30; DNA: TGTGCCTACCCAGGGGACTCGAGTAATTCACCCCTCCACTTT; CDR3: CAYPGDSSNSPLHF
J: TRBJ2-3; D: TRBD1; V: TRBV14; DNA: TGTGCCAGCAGCACGGACAGGGGGCGCGATACGCAGTATTTT; CDR3: CASSTDRGRDTQYF
J: TRBJ2-1; D: TRBD1; V: TRBV5-1; DNA: TGCGCCAGCAGCTTTGAGGGGGCCCGACTTTCTGGGCAGTTCTTC; CDR3: CASSFEGARLSGQFF
J: TRBJ1-6; D: -; V: TRBV19; DNA: TGTGCCAGTAGCCCACCCGGGACCCAACCCCTCCACTTT; CDR3: CASSPPGTQPLHF
J: TRBJ2-5; D: -; V: TRBV6-2/TRBV6-3; DNA: TGTGCCAGCAGTACGCATTGGGAAGAGACCCAGTACTTC; CDR3: CASSTHWEETQYF
J: TRBJ2-2; D: -; V: TRBV10-3; DNA: TGTGCCATCAGTGATTTAGGTGGGGAGCTGTTTTTT; CDR3: CAISDLGGELFF
J: TRBJ2-3; D: -; V: TRBV6-5; DNA: TGTGCCAGCAGTCACAGACAGGTCACAGATACGCAGTATTTT; CDR3: CASSHRQVTDTQYF
J: TRBJ1-5; D: TRBD1; V: TRBV4-2; DNA: TGTGCCAGCAGCCAAACACCCGGGACAGGGAACAATCAGCCCCAGCATTTT; CDR3: CASSQTPGTGNNQPQHF
J: TRBJ2-5; D: -; V: TRBV5-4; DNA: TGTGCCAGCAGCTTGGCCCCAGCTGGGGAGACCCAGTACTTC; CDR3: CASSLAPAGETQYF
J: TRBJ1-6; D: -; V: TRBV15; DNA: TGTGCCACCTCCCAAAGCCCGGTAAATTCACCCCTCCACTTT; CDR3: CATSQSPVNSPLHF
J: TRBJ1-2; D: TRBD1; V: TRBV19; DNA: TGTGCCAGTAGTACCACAGGGGAAGCTAACTATGGCTACACCTTC; CDR3: CASSTTGEANYGYTF
J: TRBJ2-3; D: -; V: TRBV19; DNA: TGTGCCAGTACTCCCCGGAGGTCGCCTACGGATACGCAGTATTTT; CDR3: CASTPRRSPTDTQYF
J: TRBJ2-7; D: -; V: TRBV20-1; DNA: TGCAGTGCTAGAGATCTACTTCGGACCTACGAGCAGTACTTC; CDR3: CSARDLLRTYEQYF
J: TRBJ2-2; D: -; V: TRBV5-1; DNA: TGCGCCAGCAAGGGAGACACCGGGGAGCTGTTTTTT; CDR3: CASKGDTGELFF
J: TRBJ2-1; D: TRBD1; V: TRBV2; DNA: TGTGCCAGCAGCGACTGGACAGGGGTCCTTCCAAATGAGCAGTTCTTC; CDR3: CASSDWTGVLPNEQFF
J: TRBJ2-1; D: TRBD1; V: TRBV7-6; DNA: TGTGCCAGCAGCTTAGAGGGGGGACAGGGGGCGCAGGATGAGCAGTTCTTC; CDR3: CASSLEGGQGAQDEQFF
J: TRBJ2-3; D: TRBD1; V: TRBV20-1; DNA: TGCAGTGCTCCTGGACAGGAGATTACAGATACGCAGTATTTT; CDR3: CSAPGQEITDTQYF
J: TRBJ2-5; D: TRBD2; V: TRBV3-1; DNA: TGTGCCAGCAGCCCTTGGGGGACTAGGAAAGAGACCCAGTACTTC; CDR3: CASSPWGTRKETQYF
J: TRBJ1-3; D: -; V: TRBV7-2; DNA: TGTGCCAGCAGCGCCTCTTACCCCGGAAACACCATATATTTT; CDR3: CASSASYPGNTIYF
J: TRBJ2-3; D: -; V: TRBV30; DNA: TGTGCCTGGAGTCTATCCGGGACTGCCACAGATACGCAGTATTTT; CDR3: CAWSLSGTATDTQYF
J: TRBJ2-3; D: TRBD2; V: TRBV6-2/TRBV6-3; DNA: TGTGCCAGCAGTTCGACTAGCGGCCCCACAGATACGCAGTATTTT; CDR3: CASSSTSGPTDTQYF
J: TRBJ2-5; D: TRBD2; V: TRBV4-3; DNA: TGCGCCAGCAGCCACAAGGTGGGAGATGGGAGGGATTACCAAGAGACCCAGTACTTC; CDR3: CASSHKVGDGRDYQETQYF
J: TRBJ2-3; D: -; V: TRBV5-1; DNA: TGCGCCAGCAGCTTTCTCCCGGGGGACGGGGGCACAGATACGCAGTATTTT; CDR3: CASSFLPGDGGTDTQYF
J: TRBJ2-2; D: TRBD1; V: TRBV5-1; DNA: TGCGCCAGCAGCGTACGAAACCCCAGGACAGGTCCGCCGGGGGAGCTGTTTTTT; CDR3: CASSVRNPRTGPPGELFF
J: TRBJ1-6; D: -; V: TRBV6-5; DNA: TGTGCCAGCAGTTACGTCGGCAGACCGTACCCCCTCCACTTT; CDR3: CASSYVGRPYPLHF